This T cell receptor (beta chain) emerged from a study of T cells in Graves' hyperthyroidism and ophthalmopathy. RNA transcripts provided the source from which TCR beta CDR3 regions were amplified. During a first-round RT-PCR of the TCR CDR3, the HTBI primer set was used. One entry per CDR3 protein results from TCRdb running MiXCR on the multiplex PCR reads. The table shows around 800,000 distinct CDR3 sequences, with over 35% occurring only once. J was trimmed by 0 bases and V by 3 bases; bases with no gene match: 1. This CDR3 spans 14 amino acids. The V gene's germline CDR1 is SGHRS and CDR2 YFSETQ. This clonotype was observed a few times.

Specimen: blood. This receptor was obtained from a man aged 18 to 30 with Graves' hyperthyroidism. The J gene is TRBJ1-1, the V gene TRBV5-1, with 8 nucleotides matching TRBD1. CDR3 protein: CASSWDRMNTEAFF. Here the CDR3 DNA reads TGCGCCAGCAGCTGGGACAGGATGAACACTGAAGCTTTCTTT.